This note documents a single T cell receptor (beta chain) sequence. Germline assignment: CDR1 LGHDT and CDR2 YNNKEL (reference sequence). The ends lost 0 bases at V and 2 bases at J; junction bases unmatched: 6. CDR3 length: 18 residues. The data originate from a study of blood T cell repertoires in COVID-19. The protocol was immunoSEQ multiplex PCR, while the TCRdb copy is restricted to in-frame clones and leaves out a portion. The repertoire holds 74,000 or so clones, 85% to 90% seen once, with roughly 7.6% in the top ten. J is TRBJ2-3 and V is TRBV3-1 (or the pseudogene TRBV3-2); the match to TRBD2 covers 12 bases. The source is a man aged 45-65 years with active COVID-19. The sequenced material came from peripheral blood. This CDR3 reads CASSQDRTSGKFTDTQYF. The CDR3 nucleotides are TGTGCCAGCAGCCAAGATCGGACTAGCGGGAAATTCACAGATACGCAGTATTTT.